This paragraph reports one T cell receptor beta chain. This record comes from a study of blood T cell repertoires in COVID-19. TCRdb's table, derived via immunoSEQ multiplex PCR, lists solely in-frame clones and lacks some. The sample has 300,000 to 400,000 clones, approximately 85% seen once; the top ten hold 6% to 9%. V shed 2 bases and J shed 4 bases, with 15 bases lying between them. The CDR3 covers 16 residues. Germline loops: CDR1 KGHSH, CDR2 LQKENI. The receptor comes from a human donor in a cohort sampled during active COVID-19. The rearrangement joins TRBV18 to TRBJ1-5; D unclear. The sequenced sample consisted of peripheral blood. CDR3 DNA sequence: TGTGCCAGCTCACCAGAAGGAACAGCCGCTAATCAGCCCCAGCATTTT. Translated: CASSPEGTAANQPQHF.